The 31 T cell receptor beta chains below come from one sample, sequenced in a study of blood T cell repertoires in COVID-19. Data came from immunoSEQ multiplex PCR; TCRdb stores just in-frame clones and leaves some out. The sample records about 40,000 clones, around 83% being singletons. The sample taken for sequencing was peripheral blood. The origin of the receptors is a man aged 50-60 years in a cohort sampled during active COVID-19.

The chain joins TRBV27 to TRBJ1-6; TRBD1 aligns across 9 bases. Per the germline V gene, CDR1 is MNHEY and CDR2 is SMNVEV (reference sequence). The CDR3 has 16 amino acids. V shed 7 bases and J 13 bases; nucleotides not matched to a gene: 17. CDR3 nucleotides: TGTGCCAGCACCAACGCTTGGGACAGGGCGTATGCCCCCCTCCACTTT. Its protein product is CASTNAWDRAYAPLHF.

The gene calls are TRBV6-5 and TRBJ2-1; the match to TRBD2 covers 11 bases. This CDR3 contains 15 residues. CDR1 is MNHEY and CDR2 is SVGAGI in the germline V gene. The V segment lost 4 bases and the J segment 8 bases; nucleotides outside the gene matches: 7. In DNA, the CDR3 is TGTGCCAGCAGTTCGGGTAGCGGGAGGGCCGATGAGCAGTTCTTC. Translating it yields CASSSGSGRADEQFF.

The genes are TRBV6-5 and TRBJ2-7; TRBD1 matches 9 bases. This CDR3 comprises 15 residues. Per the germline V gene, CDR1 is MNHEY and CDR2 is SVGAGI. Unmatched junction bases numbered 7, after V lost 4 bases and J lost 3 bases. The CDR3: CASSLQQGAGYEQYV. For the CDR3, the DNA is TGTGCCAGCAGTTTACAACAGGGGGCAGGCTACGAGCAGTACGTC.

This rearrangement joins TRBV7-8 to TRBJ1-6; 8 nucleotides agree with TRBD1. The CDR3 length is 17 residues. The trim removed 5 bases at V and 7 bases at J, leaving 13 bases unmatched. Germline V gene data show CDR1 as SGHVS and CDR2 as FQNEAQ. DNA of the CDR3: TGTGCCAGCAGCCCCCCAGGGGGCGAGGGCGGGAATTCACCCCTCCACTTT. Translation gives CASSPPGGEGGNSPLHF. Looking up the rest from reference TRBV7-8 and TRBJ1-6 gives the full variable domain: GAGVSQSPRYKVAKRGQDVALRCDPISGHVSLFWYQQALGQGPEFLTYFQNEAQLDKSGLPSDRFFAERPEGSVSTLKIQRTQQEDSAVYLCASSPPGGEGGNSPLHFGNGTRLTVT.

The V call is TRBV6-5, the J call TRBJ2-2, with D possibly matching TRBD2 (5 bases). The germline V and J ends were trimmed by 2 bases and 6 bases, with 7 bases remaining between them. The CDR3 is made up of 13 amino acids. CDR1 and CDR2 from the germline V gene are MNHEY and SVGAGI. The CDR3 loop reads CASSYKGAGELFF. CDR3 DNA sequence: TGTGCCAGCAGTTACAAGGGAGCCGGGGAGCTGTTTTTT.

V gene TRBV10-3 combines with J gene TRBJ2-7; 8 bases agree with TRBD1. V was clipped by 6 bases and J by 2 bases; unmatched bases: 6. Germline V gene sequence: CDR1 ENHRY, CDR2 SYGVKD. The CDR3 has 14 residues. The CDR3 nucleotides are TGTGCCATCAGGGGGGGACAGGATACCTACGAGCAGTACTTC. Translation: CAIRGGQDTYEQYF.

Notes on this clone: An end of the junction differs from the germline gene, which may be a read error. The rearrangement uses TRBV19 and TRBJ2-6; D gene uncertain. This CDR3 is 14 amino acids long. Germline-derived CDR1 and CDR2 are LNHDA and SQIVND (reference sequence). The CDR3 loop reads CASSTLSGANVLTF. The CDR3 nucleotides are TGTGCCAGCAGTACCCTCTCTGGGGCCAACGTCCTGACTTTC.

This sequence joins TRBV18 and TRBJ2-7, with TRBD1 matching over 9 bases. Germline CDR1 and CDR2: KGHSH and LQKENI. With V trimmed by 3 bases and J by 2 bases, 8 bases remained unmatched. CDR3 length: 16 residues. This CDR3 is CASSPRDRAAAYEQYF. The CDR3 DNA is TGTGCCAGCTCACCCCGGGACAGGGCGGCAGCCTACGAGCAGTACTTC.

This chain connects TRBV6-2 or TRBV6-3 to TRBJ1-5, with 7 bases aligning to TRBD1. The V segment lost 1 base and the J segment 6 bases; nucleotides outside the gene matches: 9. Germline V gene lookup returns CDR1 MNHEY and CDR2 SVGEGT. The length of the CDR3 is 16 residues. CDR3 nucleotides: TGTGCCAGCAGTTACTGGCGACAGGGCCGGGGTCAGCCCCAGCATTTT. It encodes CASSYWRQGRGQPQHF.

V usage is TRBV15 and J usage is TRBJ1-4, with D uncertain. Per germline, CDR1 LNHNV and CDR2 YYDKDF (reference sequence). The CDR3 runs 15 residues. Trimming cost V 0 bases and J 6 bases, with 11 bases left between them. Here the CDR3 reads CATSREGLPDEKLFF. The CDR3 region has the DNA TGTGCCACCAGCAGAGAAGGACTGCCCGATGAAAAACTGTTTTTT.

This clone was seen a handful of times. CDR3 in amino acids: CASSPTVVTVDTQYF. In DNA, the CDR3 is TGTGCCAGTAGTCCGACAGTAGTTACAGTAGATACGCAGTATTTT. The V gene is TRBV19, the J gene TRBJ2-3, with D perhaps matching TRBD1 (5 bases). There are 15 residues in the CDR3. Germline V lookup: CDR1 LNHDA, CDR2 SQIVND (reference sequence). V lost 5 bases and J 5 bases, leaving 17 bases between the germline ends.

This sequence joins TRBV7-9 and TRBJ2-3, with unresolved D. Between the trimmed V and J ends, which lost 5 bases and 3 bases, there was a span of 3 bases. The CDR3 covers 11 residues. Germline V lookup: CDR1 SEHNR, CDR2 FQNEAQ (reference sequence). The CDR3, as DNA: TGTGCCAGCAGCGCGACAGATACGCAGTATTTT. This encodes CASSATDTQYF.

The chain has TRBV5-4 and TRBJ1-5; 9 bases are a match to TRBD1. V gave up 4 bases and J gave up 6 bases; unmatched junction bases: 2. Germline lookup yields CDR1 SGHNT and CDR2 YYREEE (reference sequence). CDR3 size: 13 residues. The CDR3 region has the DNA TGTGCCAGCAGCCCGGACAGGGGTCAGCCCCAGCATTTT. Its protein product is CASSPDRGQPQHF.

This CDR3 is CASTPADRGPYNEQFF. The CDR3 DNA is TGTGCCAGTACCCCTGCGGACAGGGGCCCTTACAATGAGCAGTTCTTC. V gene TRBV19 combines with J gene TRBJ2-1; 9 bases map to TRBD1. Germline V gene data show CDR1 as LNHDA and CDR2 as SQIVND (reference sequence). V lost 7 bases, J lost 4 bases, and 11 bases stayed unmatched. This CDR3 is built from 16 residues. Full variable domain (outside the CDR3, taken from reference TRBV19 and TRBJ2-1): DGGITQSPKYLFRKEGQNVTLSCEQNLNHDAMYWYRQDPGQGLRLIYYSQIVNDFQKGDIAEGYSVSREKKESFPLTVTSAQKNPTAFYLCASTPADRGPYNEQFFGPGTRLTVL.

This chain uses TRBV27 with TRBJ2-7; a possible D gene is TRBD1 (5 bases). Germline V CDR1 and CDR2: MNHEY, SMNVEV (reference sequence). The CDR3 is made up of 15 amino acids. Trimming removed 2 bases at V and 6 bases at J, with 17 bases between. This CDR3 reads CASSLGRVPHREQYV. Here the CDR3 DNA reads TGTGCCAGCAGTTTAGGCAGGGTCCCCCACCGCGAGCAGTACGTC.

The gene calls are TRBV24-1 and TRBJ2-1; the match to TRBD2 covers 12 bases. Germline values: CDR1 KGHDR, CDR2 SFDVKD. Unmatched junction bases numbered 13, after V lost 2 bases and J lost 9 bases. The CDR3 length is 18 residues. CDR3 protein: CATSDYGLAGSRASEQFF. The CDR3 DNA reads TGTGCCACCAGTGATTACGGACTAGCGGGGTCAAGGGCAAGTGAGCAGTTCTTC.

V usage is TRBV5-1 and J usage is TRBJ1-2; weak D call: TRBD1 (6 bases). The CDR3 length is 14 residues. Germline assignment: CDR1 SGHRS and CDR2 YFSETQ. The ends were cut back, 0 bases at V and 3 bases at J, with 9 bases in the middle. The CDR3 sequence: CASSLDRADYGYTF. In DNA, the CDR3 is TGCGCCAGCAGCTTGGACAGGGCGGACTATGGCTACACCTTC.

The gene calls are TRBV4-1 and TRBJ2-7, with D perhaps matching TRBD1 (5 bases). The CDR3 covers 15 residues. CDR1 is MGHRA, CDR2 YSYEKL, per germline. The V end was cut by 1 base, the J end by 6 bases, with 16 bases between. CDR3 nucleotides: TGCGCCAGCAGCCAAGGCGTAGGGGTGCAGGTCGAGCAGTACTTC. Its protein is CASSQGVGVQVEQYF.

V gene TRBV15 combines with J gene TRBJ1-2; 7 bases match TRBD1. The CDR3 runs 19 residues. CDR1 LNHNV and CDR2 YYDKDF come from the germline V gene (reference sequence). With 5 bases clipped from V and 8 bases from J, the junction kept 26 bases outside the gene matches. The CDR3 DNA reads TGTGCCACCAGCCAAGTTGGTTTGCGTACAGGGGAAGAGGCTATCGGCTACACCTTC. Protein product: CATSQVGLRTGEEAIGYTF.

The rearrangement links TRBV7-9 to TRBJ2-3, with a tentative D call TRBD1 (5 bases). Trimming removed 5 bases from V and 0 bases from J, with 15 bases in between. The CDR3 length is 16 residues. The germline CDR1 and CDR2 sequences are SEHNR and FQNEAQ (reference sequence). CDR3 in amino acids: CASSPTLQGSTDTQYF. CDR3 coding DNA: TGTGCCAGCAGCCCTACCCTCCAGGGAAGCACAGATACGCAGTATTTT.

The chain carries TRBV10-1 and TRBJ1-5; D gene ambiguous. V lost 5 bases and J lost 4, with 12 bases in between. The germline CDR1 and CDR2 sequences are WNHNN and SYGVQD (reference sequence). The CDR3 runs 14 residues. The CDR3 loop is CASSPRDWNQPQHF. DNA for the CDR3: TGCGCCAGCAGTCCAAGAGACTGGAATCAGCCCCAGCATTTT.

The rearrangement joins TRBV19 to TRBJ1-1; tentatively, D is TRBD1 (6 bases). The CDR3 is 14 residues long. Germline V gene data show CDR1 as LNHDA and CDR2 as SQIVND (reference sequence). Trimming took 6 bases from V and 0 from J, leaving 11 bases between them. In nucleotides, the CDR3 is TGTGCCAGTAGGCCGGACAGCTTGAACACTGAAGCTTTCTTT. Encoded protein: CASRPDSLNTEAFF.

The gene calls are TRBV7-6 and TRBJ1-4, with TRBD1 identical over 8 bases. In germline, CDR1 is SGHVS, CDR2 FNYEAQ. The CDR3 extends over 14 amino acids. Unmatched junction bases numbered 7, after V lost 5 bases and J lost 8 bases. CDR3: CASSPGGAREKLFF. CDR3 coding DNA: TGTGCCAGCAGCCCAGGGGGCGCTAGGGAAAAACTGTTTTTT.

This clone showed up many times. The rearrangement uses TRBV6-6 and TRBJ1-2; TRBD1 matches 8 bases. The CDR3 loop spans 16 amino acids. Germline V gives CDR1 MNHNY, CDR2 SVGAGI (reference sequence). J lost 8 bases, V lost 6 bases, and 17 bases had no gene match. The CDR3 loop reads CASSSTVGQGVRGYTF. The CDR3 region has the DNA TGTGCCAGCAGCTCCACAGTCGGACAGGGCGTGAGGGGCTACACCTTC.

This clone was counted once. The chain couples TRBV7-3 to TRBJ2-3; TRBD2 agrees at 7 bases. The V segment lost 6 bases and the J segment 3 bases; nucleotides outside the gene matches: 3. The CDR3 loop spans 13 amino acids. Germline-derived CDR1 and CDR2 are SGHTA and FQGTGA. The CDR3 DNA is TGTGCCAGCAGTTGGGGGGGGACAGATACGCAGTATTTT. Translation gives CASSWGGTDTQYF.

The chain couples TRBV6-1 to TRBJ2-4, with D uncertain. V lost 3 bases to trimming and J lost 2 bases, with 8 bases between them. This CDR3 comprises 14 residues. Per germline, CDR1 MNHNS and CDR2 SASEGT. The CDR3 protein is CASSDVLPKNIQYF. The DNA for the CDR3 is TGTGCCAGCAGTGACGTACTGCCCAAAAACATTCAGTACTTC.

The V gene is TRBV6-6, the J gene TRBJ2-3; D is perhaps TRBD1 (6 bases). The CDR3 covers 16 residues. Germline assignment: CDR1 MNHNY and CDR2 SVGAGI (reference sequence). Between the trimmed V and J ends, which lost 0 bases and 5 bases, there was a span of 15 bases. CDR3 sequence: CASSYSPWGQGDTQYF. The CDR3 region has the DNA TGTGCCAGCAGTTACTCTCCGTGGGGGCAGGGAGATACGCAGTATTTT.

This chain links TRBV10-1 with TRBJ1-1; TRBD1 aligns across 9 bases. The CDR3 covers 17 residues. Unmatched junction bases numbered 11, after V lost 3 bases and J lost 3 bases. Germline V gene sequence: CDR1 WNHNN, CDR2 SYGVQD (reference sequence). This CDR3 is CASSDLQQGAKDTEAFF. As DNA, the CDR3 is TGCGCCAGCAGTGACCTACAACAGGGGGCGAAAGACACTGAAGCTTTCTTT.

This clone has only one observation. The rearrangement links TRBV24-1 to TRBJ2-5, with 9 nucleotides matching TRBD1. The V gene end was trimmed by 2 bases and the J gene end by 2 bases; junction bases not matched to a gene: 5. CDR3 length: 16 residues. Germline-derived CDR1 and CDR2 are KGHDR and SFDVKD. The CDR3 region is CATSDSGTGSQETQYF. The CDR3 nucleotides are TGTGCCACCAGTGATTCCGGGACAGGGTCACAAGAGACCCAGTACTTC.

The rearrangement joins TRBV19 to TRBJ2-3, with a tentative D call TRBD1 (6 bases). This CDR3 has 15 amino acids. CDR1 is LNHDA, CDR2 SQIVND, per germline (reference sequence). Trimming left V 7 bases short and J 4 bases short, with 18 bases between. The CDR3 bases are TGTGCCAGTACCGCGACAGGCATTTCCCCAGATACGCAGTATTTT. Amino acid sequence: CASTATGISPDTQYF.

V gene TRBV5-1 combines with J gene TRBJ1-2; 9 bases are shared with TRBD1. Per germline, CDR1 SGHRS and CDR2 YFSETQ. The CDR3 runs 16 residues. V was clipped by 4 bases and J by 8 bases; unmatched bases: 15. CDR3 bases: TGCGCCAGCAGCCCGGACTCTACAGGGGGCTGGTGGGGCTACACCTTC. Translated, it gives CASSPDSTGGWWGYTF.